The T cell receptor (beta chain) described here comes from a study of blood T cell repertoires in COVID-19. There are 14 residues in the CDR3. Per the germline V gene, CDR1 is SGHDN and CDR2 is FVKESK. Unmatched junction bases numbered 4, after V lost 3 bases and J lost 9 bases. Study processing details: From reference gene primer amplification, estimates of nucleated cell counts were derived. Data came from immunoSEQ multiplex PCR; TCRdb stores just in-frame clones and leaves some out. V and J calls and clone size follow that table, whereas D and trimming were derived from the DNA. The sample holds over 200,000 clones; about 86% are singletons and the top ten take roughly 6.4%.

The genes are TRBV14 and TRBJ2-1; 11 bases agree with TRBD2. The TCR originated in a man aged 55-75 years who had recovered from COVID-19. Sequenced: peripheral blood. In DNA form, the CDR3 reads TGTGCCAGCAGCCAGTTAGCGGGAGGGGGTGAGCAGTTCTTC. Residues: CASSQLAGGGEQFF.